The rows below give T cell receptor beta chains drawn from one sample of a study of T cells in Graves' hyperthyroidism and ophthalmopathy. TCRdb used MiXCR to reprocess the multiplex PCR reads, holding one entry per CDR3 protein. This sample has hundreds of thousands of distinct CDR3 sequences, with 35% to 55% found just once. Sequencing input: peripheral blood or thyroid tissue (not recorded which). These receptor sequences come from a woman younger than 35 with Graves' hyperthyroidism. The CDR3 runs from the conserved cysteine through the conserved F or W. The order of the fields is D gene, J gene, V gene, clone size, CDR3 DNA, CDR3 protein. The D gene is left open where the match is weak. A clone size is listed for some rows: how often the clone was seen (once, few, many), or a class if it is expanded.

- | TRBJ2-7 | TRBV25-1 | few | TGTGCCAGCAGTAACCTCGTCGGGAAGGGGACCTACGAGCAGTACTTC | CASSNLVGKGTYEQYF
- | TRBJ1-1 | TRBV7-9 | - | TGTGCCGGCAGCTTAAGGGACACGAACACTGAAGCTTTCTTT | CAGSLRDTNTEAFF
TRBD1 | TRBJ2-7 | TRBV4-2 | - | TGTGCCAGCAGCCAAGAAAGAGACAGGGGGTACGAGCAGTACTTC | CASSQERDRGYEQYF
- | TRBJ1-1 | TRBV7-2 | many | TGTGCCAGCAGCTTAGGTCCGTCGAACACTGAAGCTTTCTTT | CASSLGPSNTEAFF
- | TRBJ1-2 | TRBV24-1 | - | TGTGCCACCAGCCCATCTATGATTGGAGCGGATGAACACTATGGCTACACCTTC | CATSPSMIGADEHYGYTF
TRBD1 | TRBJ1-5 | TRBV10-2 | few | TGTGCCAGCTCAGGACAGGGAGGTCGCCAGCCCCAGCATTTT | CASSGQGGRQPQHF
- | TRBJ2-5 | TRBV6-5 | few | TGTGCCAGCAGTGTACCATATCAAGAGACCCAGTACTTC | CASSVPYQETQYF
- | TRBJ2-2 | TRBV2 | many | TGTGCCAGCAGTGATTACACCGGGGAGCTGTTTTTT | CASSDYTGELFF
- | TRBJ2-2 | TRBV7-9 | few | TGTGCCAGCAGCCGAGACCTCGCCACCGGGGAGCTGTTTTTT | CASSRDLATGELFF
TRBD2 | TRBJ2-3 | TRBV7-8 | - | TGTGCCAGCAGCTTAGAGGGACTAGCGAATACGCAGTATTTT | CASSLEGLANTQYF
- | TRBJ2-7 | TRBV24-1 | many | TGTGCCACCAGTGACTGGGGACGGGTGTTCTCCTACGAGCAGTACTTC | CATSDWGRVFSYEQYF
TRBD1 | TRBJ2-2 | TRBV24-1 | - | TGTGCCACCAGTGATCGCGGACAGGGACGGACCGGGGGGCTGTTTTTT | CATSDRGQGRTGGLFF
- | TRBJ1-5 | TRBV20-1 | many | TGCAGTGCTAGAGACGGGGTTACCGGCAATCAGCCCCAGCATTTT | CSARDGVTGNQPQHF
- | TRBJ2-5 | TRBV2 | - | TGTGCCAGCAGTGAAGCCTCCGGGGGGCCGGAGACCCAGTACTTC | CASSEASGGPETQYF
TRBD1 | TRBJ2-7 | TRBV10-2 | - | TGTGCCAGCAGTTTATGGCCGACAGGGGGTGGGGACGAGCAGTACTTC | CASSLWPTGGGDEQYF
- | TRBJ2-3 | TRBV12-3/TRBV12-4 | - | TGTGCCAGCAGCATTCAGGGGTCGGGCACAGATACGCAGTATTTT | CASSIQGSGTDTQYF
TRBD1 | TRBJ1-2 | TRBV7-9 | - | TGTGCCAGCAGCTTAGCCGGGACAGGGGGCTATGGCTACACCTTC | CASSLAGTGGYGYTF
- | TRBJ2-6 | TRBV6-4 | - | TGTGCCAGCAGTGACTCGGACAACGTCCTGACTTTC | CASSDSDNVLTF
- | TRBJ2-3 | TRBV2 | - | TGTGCCAGCAGTTTGAAAGGGCGCACAGATACGCAGTATTTT | CASSLKGRTDTQYF
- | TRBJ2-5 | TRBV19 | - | TGTGCCAGTAGTATATCGGCCAGGGAAGAGACCCAGTACTTC | CASSISAREETQYF
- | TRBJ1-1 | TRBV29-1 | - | TGCAGCTGGGCGGGGTTCATGAACACTGAAGCTTTCTTT | CSWAGFMNTEAFF
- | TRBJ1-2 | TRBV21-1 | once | TGTGCCAGCAGCACCGGACAGGGTCCCTATGGCTACACCTTC | CASSTGQGPYGYTF
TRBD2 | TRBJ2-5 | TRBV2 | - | TGTGCCAGCAGGCTACTAGCGGGAGGGGAGACCCAGTACTTC | CASRLLAGGETQYF
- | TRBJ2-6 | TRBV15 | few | TGTGCCACCAGCGGACACAGATCGTATTCTGGGGCCAACGTCCTGACTTTC | CATSGHRSYSGANVLTF
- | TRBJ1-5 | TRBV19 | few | TGTGCCAGTAGTAGGGTGGTTTTTCAGCCCCAGCATTTT | CASSRVVFQPQHF
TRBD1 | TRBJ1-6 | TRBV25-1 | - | TGTGCCAGCAGTTTACAGGGGGGAGATTCACCCCTCCACTTT | CASSLQGGDSPLHF
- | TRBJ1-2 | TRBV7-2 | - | TGTGCCAGCAGCCACGGACACCAGCTAAACTATGGCTACACCTTC | CASSHGHQLNYGYTF
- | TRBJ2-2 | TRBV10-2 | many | TGCGCCAGCAGTGAGAAGTTTAGCGCCGGGGAGCTGTTTTTT | CASSEKFSAGELFF
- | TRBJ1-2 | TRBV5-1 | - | TGCGCCAGCAGCCGCAGGAGGGTCTCTAACTATGGCTACACCTTC | CASSRRRVSNYGYTF
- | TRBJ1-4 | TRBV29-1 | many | TGCAGCGGCGGTGTCAGTGAAAAACTGTTTTTT | CSGGVSEKLFF
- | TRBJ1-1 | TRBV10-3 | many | TGTGCCATCAGTGAGCATCCAGGAACTGAAGCTTTCTTT | CAISEHPGTEAFF
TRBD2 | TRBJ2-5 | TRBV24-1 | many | TGTGCCACCAGTGACGGACTAGCGGGAGTGGGCGAGACCCAGTACTTC | CATSDGLAGVGETQYF
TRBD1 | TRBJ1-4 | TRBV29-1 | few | TGCAGCGTGCCGGGACAGAATAATGAAAAACTGTTTTTT | CSVPGQNNEKLFF
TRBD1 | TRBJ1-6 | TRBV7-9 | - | TGTGCCACCGGGACAGGGGGCCATTCACCCCTCCACTTT | CATGTGGHSPLHF
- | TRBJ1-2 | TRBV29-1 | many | TGCAGCGCAGGGACACCCTATGGCTACACCTTC | CSAGTPYGYTF
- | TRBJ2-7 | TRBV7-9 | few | TGTGCCAGCAGCTTAGGACTCCCTTCCTACGAGCAGTACTTC | CASSLGLPSYEQYF
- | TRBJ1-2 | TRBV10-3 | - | TGTGCCATCAACAGGGTTGGCTACACCTTC | CAINRVGYTF
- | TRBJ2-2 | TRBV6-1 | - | TGTGCCAGCAGTGCCCGGGGGAGAAACACCGGGGAGCTGTTTTTT | CASSARGRNTGELFF
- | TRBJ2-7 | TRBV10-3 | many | TGTGCCATCAGTGATCGGGACAACTACGAGCAGTACTTC | CAISDRDNYEQYF
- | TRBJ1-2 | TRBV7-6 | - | TGTACCAGCAGCCTAGGGGACTATGGCTACACCTTC | CTSSLGDYGYTF
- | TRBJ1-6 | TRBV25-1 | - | TGTGCCAGCAGTTTGTACTTGTTGGGTTCACCCCTCCACTTT | CASSLYLLGSPLHF
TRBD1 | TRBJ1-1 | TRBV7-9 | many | TGTGCCAGCAGCTTAGCCGCCCCCGGGACAGAAACTGCTTTCTTT | CASSLAAPGTETAFF
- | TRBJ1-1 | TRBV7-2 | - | TGTGCCAGCAGAGCCCCCGGCCAAGGGACTGAAGCTTTCTTT | CASRAPGQGTEAFF
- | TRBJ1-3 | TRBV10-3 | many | TGTGCCATCAGTGAGTCGATAGCCTACTCTGGAAACACCATATATTTT | CAISESIAYSGNTIYF
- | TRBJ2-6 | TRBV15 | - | TGTGCTGGCCCCCAGGGCTCTGGGGCCAACGTCCTGACTTTC | CAGPQGSGANVLTF
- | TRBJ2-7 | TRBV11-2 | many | TGTGCCAGCACCCACCGGTGGGAGCAGTACTTC | CASTHRWEQYF
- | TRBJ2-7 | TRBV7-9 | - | TGTGCCAGTAGTATATACCCCCGCGTTGGGTACGAGCAGTACTTC | CASSIYPRVGYEQYF
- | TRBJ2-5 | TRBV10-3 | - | TGTGCCAGCAGTTCATCCCGTGGCAAACCCCAAGAGACCCAGTACTTC | CASSSSRGKPQETQYF
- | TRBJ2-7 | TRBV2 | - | TGTGCCAGCAACTCCGGGCCCGGGGGCAACACCTACGAGCAGTACTTC | CASNSGPGGNTYEQYF
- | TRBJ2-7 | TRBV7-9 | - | TGTGCCAGCAGCAAAGACGGGAGCGGGGAGCAGTACTTC | CASSKDGSGEQYF